This TCR beta chain originates from a study of Ad26.COV2.S vaccination and SARS-CoV-2 variants. Overall study findings and caveats: Recipients given vaccine exceeded placebo recipients in spike-specific TCR breadth. Reportedly, spike-specific CD8+ and CD4+ T cell responses achieved substantial breadth once vaccination had taken place.

Regarding this clone: Its antigen is unidentified.

Assay used: immunoSEQ multiplex PCR; TCRdb lists only in-frame clones, some missing. The sample lists about 680,000 clones, 70% to 90% occurring once. Treatment defined: around 19 received Ad26.COV2.S at low or high dose, single or two shots; about 5 received placebo; per-sample allocation not given. Following the first vaccine or placebo injection, samples were taken on day 63. The sequence came from a person aged 18 to 59 who received the Ad26.COV2.S COVID-19 vaccine or a placebo. The material was peripheral blood, obtained in a trial of Ad26.COV2.S vaccine versus placebo.

CDR3: CATSRETGSLNQPQHF. Written as DNA, the CDR3 is TGTGCCACCAGCAGAGAGACAGGGTCCCTCAATCAGCCCCAGCATTTT. This chain connects TRBV15 to TRBJ1-5, with TRBD1 identical over 7 bases. The CDR3 length is 16 residues. Trimming removed 0 bases from V and 3 bases from J; junction bases left unmatched: 5. Germline V gene data show CDR1 as LNHNV and CDR2 as YYDKDF (reference sequence).